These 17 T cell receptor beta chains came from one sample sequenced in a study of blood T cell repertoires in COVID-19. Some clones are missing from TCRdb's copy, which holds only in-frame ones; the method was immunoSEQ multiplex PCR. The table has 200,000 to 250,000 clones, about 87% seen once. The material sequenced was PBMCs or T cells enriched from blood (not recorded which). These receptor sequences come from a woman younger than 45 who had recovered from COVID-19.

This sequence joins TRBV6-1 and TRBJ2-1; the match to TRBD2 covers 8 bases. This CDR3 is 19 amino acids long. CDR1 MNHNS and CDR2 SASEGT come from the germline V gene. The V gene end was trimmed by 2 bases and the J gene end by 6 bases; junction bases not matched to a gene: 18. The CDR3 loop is CASSETWAGGPASGNEQFF. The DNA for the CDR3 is TGTGCCAGCAGTGAAACCTGGGCGGGGGGCCCCGCCTCGGGCAATGAGCAGTTCTTC.

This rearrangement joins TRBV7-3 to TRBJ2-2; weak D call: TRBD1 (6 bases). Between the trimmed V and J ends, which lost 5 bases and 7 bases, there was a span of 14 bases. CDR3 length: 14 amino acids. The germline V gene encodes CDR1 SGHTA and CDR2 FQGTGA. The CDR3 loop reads CASSATTGNGELFF. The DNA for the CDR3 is TGTGCCAGCAGCGCAACAACAGGGAACGGGGAGCTGTTTTTT.

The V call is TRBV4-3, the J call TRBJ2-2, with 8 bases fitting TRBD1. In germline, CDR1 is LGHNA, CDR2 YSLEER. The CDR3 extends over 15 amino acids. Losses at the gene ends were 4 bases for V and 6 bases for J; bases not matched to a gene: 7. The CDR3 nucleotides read TGCGCCAGCAGCCTAGGACAGGGAGACGCCGGGGAGCTGTTTTTT. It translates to CASSLGQGDAGELFF.

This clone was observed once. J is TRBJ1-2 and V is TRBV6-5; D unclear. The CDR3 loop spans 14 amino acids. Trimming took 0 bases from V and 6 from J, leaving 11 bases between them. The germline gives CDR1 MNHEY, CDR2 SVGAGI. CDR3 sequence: CASSYSMQRNGYTF. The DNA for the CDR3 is TGTGCCAGCAGTTACTCGATGCAGAGGAATGGCTACACCTTC.

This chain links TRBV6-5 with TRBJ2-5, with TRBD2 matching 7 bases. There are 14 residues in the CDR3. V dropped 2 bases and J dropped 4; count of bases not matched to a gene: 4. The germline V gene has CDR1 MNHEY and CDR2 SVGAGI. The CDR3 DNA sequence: TGTGCCAGCAGTTACACTAGCGTGGCAGAGACCCAGTACTTC. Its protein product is CASSYTSVAETQYF.

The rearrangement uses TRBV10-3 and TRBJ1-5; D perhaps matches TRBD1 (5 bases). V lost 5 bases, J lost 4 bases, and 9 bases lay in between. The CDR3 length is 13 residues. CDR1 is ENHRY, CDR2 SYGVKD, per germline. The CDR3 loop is CAISPQVNQPQHF. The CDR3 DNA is TGTGCCATCAGTCCACAGGTGAATCAGCCCCAGCATTTT.

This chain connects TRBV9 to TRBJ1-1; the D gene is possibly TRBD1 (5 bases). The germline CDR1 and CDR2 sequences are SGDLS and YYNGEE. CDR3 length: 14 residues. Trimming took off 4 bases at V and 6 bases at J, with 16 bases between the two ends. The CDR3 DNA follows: TGTGCCAGCAGCCTCCGAAATTGGGGCCCTGAAGCTTTCTTT. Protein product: CASSLRNWGPEAFF.

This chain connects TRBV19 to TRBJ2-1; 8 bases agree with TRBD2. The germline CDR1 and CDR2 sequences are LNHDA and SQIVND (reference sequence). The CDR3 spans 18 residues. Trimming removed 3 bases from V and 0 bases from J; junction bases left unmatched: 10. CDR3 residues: CASSIPGGDFSSYNEQFF. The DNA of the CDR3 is TGTGCCAGTAGTATCCCCGGGGGGGATTTCAGCTCCTACAATGAGCAGTTCTTC. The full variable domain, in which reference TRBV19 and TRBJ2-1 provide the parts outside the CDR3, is DGGITQSPKYLFRKEGQNVTLSCEQNLNHDAMYWYRQDPGQGLRLIYYSQIVNDFQKGDIAEGYSVSREKKESFPLTVTSAQKNPTAFYLCASSIPGGDFSSYNEQFFGPGTRLTVL.

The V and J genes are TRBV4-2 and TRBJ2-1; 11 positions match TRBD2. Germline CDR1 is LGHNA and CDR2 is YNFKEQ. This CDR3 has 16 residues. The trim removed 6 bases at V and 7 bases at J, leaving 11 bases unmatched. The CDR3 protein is CASRDHSGGAVNEQFF. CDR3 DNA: TGTGCCAGCAGGGACCATAGCGGGGGGGCCGTGAATGAGCAGTTCTTC.

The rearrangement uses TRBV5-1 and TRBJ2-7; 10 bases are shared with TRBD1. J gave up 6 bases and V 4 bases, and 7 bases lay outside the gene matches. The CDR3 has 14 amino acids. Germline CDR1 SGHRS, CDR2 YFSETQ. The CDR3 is CASSATGGFSEQYF. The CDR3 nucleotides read TGCGCCAGCAGCGCGACAGGGGGCTTCTCCGAGCAGTACTTC.

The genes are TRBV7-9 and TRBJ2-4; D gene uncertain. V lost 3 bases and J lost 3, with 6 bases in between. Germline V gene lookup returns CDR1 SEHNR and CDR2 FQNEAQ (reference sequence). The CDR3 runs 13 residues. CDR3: CASSLEIKNIQYF. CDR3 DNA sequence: TGTGCCAGCAGCTTGGAGATCAAAAACATTCAGTACTTC.

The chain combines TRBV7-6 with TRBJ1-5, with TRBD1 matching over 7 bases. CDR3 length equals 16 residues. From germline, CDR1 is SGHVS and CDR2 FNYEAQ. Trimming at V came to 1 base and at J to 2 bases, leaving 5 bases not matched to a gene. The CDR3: CASSLGQGSGNQPQHF. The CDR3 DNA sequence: TGTGCCAGCAGCTTAGGACAGGGTTCGGGCAATCAGCCCCAGCATTTT.

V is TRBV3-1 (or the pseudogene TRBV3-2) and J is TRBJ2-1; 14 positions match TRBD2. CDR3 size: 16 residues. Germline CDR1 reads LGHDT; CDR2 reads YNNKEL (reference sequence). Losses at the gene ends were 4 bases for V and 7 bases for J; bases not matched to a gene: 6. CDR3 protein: CASSPLGTSGGNEQFF. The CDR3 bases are TGTGCCAGCAGCCCCTTAGGGACTAGCGGGGGAAATGAGCAGTTCTTC.

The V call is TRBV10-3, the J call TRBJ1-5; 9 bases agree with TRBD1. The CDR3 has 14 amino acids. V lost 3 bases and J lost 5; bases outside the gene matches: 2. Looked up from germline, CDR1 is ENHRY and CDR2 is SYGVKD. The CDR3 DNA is TGTGCCATCAGTGACGGACAGGGGTATCAGCCCCAGCATTTT. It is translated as CAISDGQGYQPQHF.

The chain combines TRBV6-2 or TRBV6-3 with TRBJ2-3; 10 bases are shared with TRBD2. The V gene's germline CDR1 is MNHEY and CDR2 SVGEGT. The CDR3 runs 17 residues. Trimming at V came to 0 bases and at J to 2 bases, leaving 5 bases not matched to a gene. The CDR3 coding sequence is TGTGCCAGCAGTTACTCGTTTAGCGGGGGGTACACAGATACGCAGTATTTT. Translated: CASSYSFSGGYTDTQYF.

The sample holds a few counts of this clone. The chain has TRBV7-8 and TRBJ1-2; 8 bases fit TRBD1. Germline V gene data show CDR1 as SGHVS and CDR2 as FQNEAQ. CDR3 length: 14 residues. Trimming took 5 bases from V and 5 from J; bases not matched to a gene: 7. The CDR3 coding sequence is TGTGCCAGCAGCCCACAGGGGGGGATTTATGGCTACACCTTC. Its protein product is CASSPQGGIYGYTF. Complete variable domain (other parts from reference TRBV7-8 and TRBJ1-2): GAGVSQSPRYKVAKRGQDVALRCDPISGHVSLFWYQQALGQGPEFLTYFQNEAQLDKSGLPSDRFFAERPEGSVSTLKIQRTQQEDSAVYLCASSPQGGIYGYTFGSGTRLTVV.

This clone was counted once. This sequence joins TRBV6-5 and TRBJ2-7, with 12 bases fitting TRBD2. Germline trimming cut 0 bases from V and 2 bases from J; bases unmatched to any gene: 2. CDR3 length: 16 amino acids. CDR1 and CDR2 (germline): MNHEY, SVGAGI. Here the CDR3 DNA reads TGTGCCAGCAGTTACTCGGCTAGCGGGGGGGCCTACGAGCAGTACTTC. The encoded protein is CASSYSASGGAYEQYF.